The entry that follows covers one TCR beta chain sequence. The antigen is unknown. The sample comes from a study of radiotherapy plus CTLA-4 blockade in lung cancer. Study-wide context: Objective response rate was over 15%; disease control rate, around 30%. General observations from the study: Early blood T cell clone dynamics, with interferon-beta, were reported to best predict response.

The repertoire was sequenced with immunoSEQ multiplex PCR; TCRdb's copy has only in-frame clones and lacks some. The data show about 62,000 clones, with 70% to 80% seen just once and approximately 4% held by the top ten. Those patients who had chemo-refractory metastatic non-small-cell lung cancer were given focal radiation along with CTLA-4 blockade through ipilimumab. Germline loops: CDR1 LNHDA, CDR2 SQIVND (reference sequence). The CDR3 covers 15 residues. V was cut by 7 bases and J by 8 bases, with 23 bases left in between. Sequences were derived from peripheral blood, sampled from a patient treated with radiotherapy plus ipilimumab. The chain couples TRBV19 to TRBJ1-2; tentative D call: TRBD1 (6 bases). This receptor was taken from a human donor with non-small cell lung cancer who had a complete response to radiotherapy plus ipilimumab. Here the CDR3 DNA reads TGTGCCAGTAAATTGGGCCCCACAGGGAACGGCGGCTACACCTTC. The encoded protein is CASKLGPTGNGGYTF.